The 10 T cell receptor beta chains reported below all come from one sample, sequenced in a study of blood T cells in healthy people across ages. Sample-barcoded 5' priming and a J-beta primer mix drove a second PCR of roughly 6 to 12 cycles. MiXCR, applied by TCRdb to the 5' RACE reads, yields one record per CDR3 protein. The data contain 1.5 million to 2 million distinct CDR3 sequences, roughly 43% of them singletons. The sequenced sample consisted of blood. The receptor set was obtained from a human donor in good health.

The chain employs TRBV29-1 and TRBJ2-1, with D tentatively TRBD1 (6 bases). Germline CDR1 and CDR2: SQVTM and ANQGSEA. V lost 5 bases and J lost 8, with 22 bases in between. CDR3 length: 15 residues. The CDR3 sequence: CSVSGLYRESDEQFF. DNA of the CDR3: TGCAGCGTTAGTGGACTTTACAGGGAATCAGATGAGCAGTTCTTC.

The CDR3 DNA reads TGCAGTGCTAGAGCCCGACAGTATAATTCACCCCTCCACTTT. As protein: CSARARQYNSPLHF. V usage is TRBV20-1 and J usage is TRBJ1-6, with a tentative D call TRBD1 (5 bases). The V gene lost 1 base and the J gene lost 4 bases, with 8 bases spanning the gap. The CDR3 loop spans 14 amino acids. Germline-derived CDR1 and CDR2 are DFQATT and SNEGSKA (reference sequence).

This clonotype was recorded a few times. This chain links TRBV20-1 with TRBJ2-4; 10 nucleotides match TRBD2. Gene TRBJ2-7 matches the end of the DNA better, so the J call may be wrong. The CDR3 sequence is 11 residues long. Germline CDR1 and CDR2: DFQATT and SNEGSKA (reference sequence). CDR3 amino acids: CSWTSGYEQYF. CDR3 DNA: TGCAGCTGGACTAGCGGATACGAGCAGTACTTC.

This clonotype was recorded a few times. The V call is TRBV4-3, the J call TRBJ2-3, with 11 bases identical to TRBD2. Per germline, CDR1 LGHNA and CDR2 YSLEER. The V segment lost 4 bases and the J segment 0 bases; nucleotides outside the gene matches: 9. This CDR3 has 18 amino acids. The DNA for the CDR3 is TGCGCCAGCAGCCCTGGAAGTAGCGGGGGGGCAAGCACAGATACGCAGTATTTT. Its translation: CASSPGSSGGASTDTQYF.

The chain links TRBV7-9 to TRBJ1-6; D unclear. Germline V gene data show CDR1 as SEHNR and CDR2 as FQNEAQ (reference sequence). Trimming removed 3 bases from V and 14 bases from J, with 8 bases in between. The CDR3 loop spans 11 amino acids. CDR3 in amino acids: CASSFGGTLHF. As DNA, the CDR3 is TGTGCCAGCAGCTTTGGAGGGACCCTCCACTTT.

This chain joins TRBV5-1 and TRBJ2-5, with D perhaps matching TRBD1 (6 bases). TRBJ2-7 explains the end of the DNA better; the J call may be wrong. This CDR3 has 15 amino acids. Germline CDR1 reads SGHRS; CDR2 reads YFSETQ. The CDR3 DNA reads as TGCGCCAGCAGCTTGGCGTCGGGACACCCCTACGAGCAGTACTTC. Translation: CASSLASGHPYEQYF.

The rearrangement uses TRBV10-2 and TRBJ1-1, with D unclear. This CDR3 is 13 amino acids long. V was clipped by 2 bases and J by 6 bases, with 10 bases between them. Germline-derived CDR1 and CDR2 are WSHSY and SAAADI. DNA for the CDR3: TGCGCCAGCAGTGAGCTGAGGGATGCTGAAGCTTTCTTT. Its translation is CASSELRDAEAFF.

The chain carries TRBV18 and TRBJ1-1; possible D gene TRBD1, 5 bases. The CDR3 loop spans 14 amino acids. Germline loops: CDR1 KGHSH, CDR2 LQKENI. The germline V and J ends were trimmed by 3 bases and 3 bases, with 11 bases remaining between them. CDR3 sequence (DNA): TGTGCCAGCTCACCTGGGGGTTCGGACACTGAAGCTTTCTTT. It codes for CASSPGGSDTEAFF.

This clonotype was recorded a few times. CDR3: CASSPSGTGDYEQYF. The CDR3 bases are TGTGCCAGCAGCCCGTCCGGGACTGGAGACTACGAGCAGTACTTC. The chain uses TRBV6-5 and TRBJ2-7, with D perhaps matching TRBD2 (6 bases). This CDR3 contains 15 residues. Germline V gene sequence: CDR1 MNHEY, CDR2 SVGAGI. V gave up 6 bases and J gave up 3 bases, with 18 bases separating them.

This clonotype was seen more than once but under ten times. The DNA for the CDR3 is TGTGCTAGTGGTTTGGATGGGGGCACTGAAGCTTTCTTT. Its translation is CASGLDGGTEAFF. The chain recombines TRBV12-5 with TRBJ1-1; weak D call: TRBD1 (5 bases). CDR3 size: 13 residues. V lost 1 base, J lost 4 bases, and 7 bases lay in between. Germline V gives CDR1 LGHNT, CDR2 FRNRAP.